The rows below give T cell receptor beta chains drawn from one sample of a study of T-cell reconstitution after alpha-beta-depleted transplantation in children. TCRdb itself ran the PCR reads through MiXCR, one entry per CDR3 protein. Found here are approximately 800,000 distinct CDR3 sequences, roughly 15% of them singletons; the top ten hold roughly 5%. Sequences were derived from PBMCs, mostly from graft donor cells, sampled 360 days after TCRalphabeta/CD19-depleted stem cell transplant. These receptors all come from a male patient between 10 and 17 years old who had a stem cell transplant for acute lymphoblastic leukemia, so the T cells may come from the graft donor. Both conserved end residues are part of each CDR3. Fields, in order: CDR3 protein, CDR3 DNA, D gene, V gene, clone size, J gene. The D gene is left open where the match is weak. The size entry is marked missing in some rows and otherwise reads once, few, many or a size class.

cdr3_aa: CASSPLPDTGVEQYF
cdr3_nt: TGTGCCAGCTCACCACTCCCTGACACAGGGGTAGAGCAGTACTTC
d_call: TRBD1
v_call: TRBV18
clone_size: many
j_call: TRBJ2-7

cdr3_aa: CASSPSRGTSGRVRADTQYF
cdr3_nt: TGCGCCAGCAGCCCCTCCAGGGGGACTAGCGGGAGGGTTCGCGCAGATACGCAGTATTTT
d_call: TRBD2
v_call: TRBV5-1
clone_size: NA
j_call: TRBJ2-3

cdr3_aa: CASRSSGRAHGELFF
cdr3_nt: TGTGCCAGCAGGTCTAGCGGGAGGGCTCACGGGGAGCTGTTTTTT
d_call: TRBD2
v_call: TRBV12-3/TRBV12-4
clone_size: many
j_call: TRBJ2-2

cdr3_aa: CASSSEGLARDEQFF
cdr3_nt: TGTGCCAGCAGCTCAGAGGGACTAGCGAGAGATGAGCAGTTCTTC
d_call: TRBD2
v_call: TRBV11-2
clone_size: NA
j_call: TRBJ2-1

cdr3_aa: CASSSGLKDTQYF
cdr3_nt: TGTGCCAGCAGCTCAGGGTTAAAGGATACGCAGTATTTT
d_call: NA
v_call: TRBV25-1
clone_size: NA
j_call: TRBJ2-3

cdr3_aa: CASSYRINTEAFF
cdr3_nt: TGTGCCAGCAGTTACAGGATAAACACTGAAGCTTTCTTT
d_call: NA
v_call: TRBV6-6
clone_size: NA
j_call: TRBJ1-1

cdr3_aa: CASSPDRGHQPQHF
cdr3_nt: TGTGCCAGCAGCCCGGACAGGGGGCATCAGCCCCAGCATTTT
d_call: TRBD1
v_call: TRBV12-3/TRBV12-4
clone_size: NA
j_call: TRBJ1-5

cdr3_aa: CASSQDRPLSNQPQHF
cdr3_nt: TGTGCCAGCAGCCAAGATCGACCACTTAGCAATCAGCCCCAGCATTTT
d_call: NA
v_call: TRBV3-1
clone_size: few
j_call: TRBJ1-5

cdr3_aa: CSASRASGSRHEQFF
cdr3_nt: TGCAGTGCTAGTCGGGCTAGCGGGAGCAGGCATGAGCAGTTCTTC
d_call: TRBD2
v_call: TRBV20-1
clone_size: few
j_call: TRBJ2-1

cdr3_aa: CASSPRIGTGGSGNTIYF
cdr3_nt: TGTGCCAGCTCACCAAGGATCGGGACAGGGGGCTCTGGAAACACCATATATTTT
d_call: TRBD1
v_call: TRBV18
clone_size: NA
j_call: TRBJ1-3

cdr3_aa: CASSWDGTREQYF
cdr3_nt: TGCGCCAGCAGCTGGGATGGGACGCGGGAGCAGTACTTC
d_call: NA
v_call: TRBV5-1
clone_size: few
j_call: TRBJ2-7

cdr3_aa: CASSLGWNNEQFF
cdr3_nt: TGTGCCAGCAGCTTAGGGTGGAACAATGAGCAGTTCTTC
d_call: NA
v_call: TRBV11-2
clone_size: few
j_call: TRBJ2-1

cdr3_aa: CARGGEAPYEQYF
cdr3_nt: TGTGCCAGGGGGGGGGAGGCACCCTACGAGCAGTACTTC
d_call: TRBD2
v_call: TRBV9
clone_size: NA
j_call: TRBJ2-7

cdr3_aa: CASSQLGHTGELFF
cdr3_nt: TGCGCCAGCAGCCAACTAGGGCACACCGGGGAGCTGTTTTTT
d_call: NA
v_call: TRBV4-1
clone_size: NA
j_call: TRBJ2-2

cdr3_aa: CASSQWISGGEQYF
cdr3_nt: TGCGCCAGCAGCCAATGGATTTCAGGGGGCGAGCAGTACTTC
d_call: TRBD1
v_call: TRBV4-1
clone_size: NA
j_call: TRBJ2-7

cdr3_aa: CASSDGTNTEAFF
cdr3_nt: TGTGCCAGCAGTGATGGGACCAACACTGAAGCTTTCTTT
d_call: NA
v_call: TRBV6-4
clone_size: NA
j_call: TRBJ1-1

cdr3_aa: CASSPNWAGNTIYF
cdr3_nt: TGTGCCAGCAGCCCCAATTGGGCTGGAAACACCATATATTTT
d_call: NA
v_call: TRBV12-3/TRBV12-4
clone_size: many
j_call: TRBJ1-3

cdr3_aa: CASRASGGTASMNTEAFF
cdr3_nt: TGCGCCAGCAGGGCTTCAGGGGGGACCGCTTCCATGAACACTGAAGCTTTCTTT
d_call: TRBD1
v_call: TRBV5-1
clone_size: few
j_call: TRBJ1-1

cdr3_aa: CASSLAAGQHF
cdr3_nt: TGTGCCAGCAGCTTGGCCGCTGGCCAGCATTTT
d_call: NA
v_call: TRBV5-6
clone_size: few
j_call: TRBJ1-5

cdr3_aa: CASSLGDLEQFF
cdr3_nt: TGCGCCAGCAGCTTGGGTGATCTTGAGCAGTTCTTC
d_call: NA
v_call: TRBV5-1
clone_size: NA
j_call: TRBJ2-1

cdr3_aa: CASSFQARTQETQYF
cdr3_nt: TGTGCCAGCAGTTTTCAGGCGCGGACGCAAGAGACCCAGTACTTC
d_call: NA
v_call: TRBV12-3/TRBV12-4
clone_size: few
j_call: TRBJ2-5

cdr3_aa: CASSSGTSGSDTQYF
cdr3_nt: TGCGCCAGCAGCTCCGGGACTAGCGGGAGTGATACGCAGTATTTT
d_call: TRBD2
v_call: TRBV5-1
clone_size: few
j_call: TRBJ2-3

cdr3_aa: CASSYFEGGGTGELFF
cdr3_nt: TGTGCCAGCAGTTACTTCGAGGGGGGGGGCACCGGGGAGCTGTTTTTT
d_call: NA
v_call: TRBV6-5
clone_size: few
j_call: TRBJ2-2

cdr3_aa: CASKLRDTQYF
cdr3_nt: TGTGCCAGCAAGCTTCGGGATACGCAGTATTTT
d_call: NA
v_call: TRBV12-3/TRBV12-4
clone_size: NA
j_call: TRBJ2-3

cdr3_aa: CASREWKRRLREETQYF
cdr3_nt: TGTGCCAGCAGGGAATGGAAGCGTCGCCTGAGAGAAGAGACCCAGTACTTC
d_call: NA
v_call: TRBV28
clone_size: NA
j_call: TRBJ2-5

cdr3_aa: CASEGKPATNEKLFF
cdr3_nt: TGTGCCAGCGAAGGCAAGCCTGCAACTAATGAAAAACTGTTTTTT
d_call: NA
v_call: TRBV6-1
clone_size: many
j_call: TRBJ1-4

cdr3_aa: CASSPRTGEKLFF
cdr3_nt: TGTGCCAGCAGCCCCCGGACAGGGGAAAAACTGTTTTTT
d_call: TRBD1
v_call: TRBV9
clone_size: NA
j_call: TRBJ1-4

cdr3_aa: CASSSGYTSGNTIYF
cdr3_nt: TGCGCCAGCAGCTCGGGGTACACATCTGGAAACACCATATATTTT
d_call: NA
v_call: TRBV5-1
clone_size: NA
j_call: TRBJ1-3

cdr3_aa: CASRLAGAPSYNEQFF
cdr3_nt: TGTGCCAGCCGACTAGCGGGAGCCCCCTCCTACAATGAGCAGTTCTTC
d_call: TRBD2
v_call: TRBV27
clone_size: NA
j_call: TRBJ2-1

cdr3_aa: CASRDDRETQYF
cdr3_nt: TGTGCCAGCAGGGATGACAGGGAGACCCAGTACTTC
d_call: NA
v_call: TRBV2
clone_size: few
j_call: TRBJ2-5

cdr3_aa: CATSRDSGGVSYNEQFF
cdr3_nt: TGTGCCACCAGCAGAGATAGCGGGGGGGTCTCCTACAATGAGCAGTTCTTC
d_call: TRBD2
v_call: TRBV15
clone_size: NA
j_call: TRBJ2-1

cdr3_aa: CASSRVKDEQFF
cdr3_nt: TGTGCCAGCAGCCGTGTAAAAGACGAGCAGTTCTTC
d_call: NA
v_call: TRBV3-1
clone_size: NA
j_call: TRBJ2-1

cdr3_aa: CASSQGGGTEAFF
cdr3_nt: TGTGCCAGCAGCCAAGGGGGGGGAACTGAAGCTTTCTTT
d_call: NA
v_call: TRBV25-1
clone_size: many
j_call: TRBJ1-1

cdr3_aa: CSARVRDAITEQYF
cdr3_nt: TGCAGTGCTAGAGTGCGGGACGCCATTACCGAGCAGTACTTC
d_call: NA
v_call: TRBV20-1
clone_size: NA
j_call: TRBJ2-7

cdr3_aa: CSAFGSEGFAHYGYTF
cdr3_nt: TGCAGTGCTTTCGGGAGTGAGGGATTCGCCCACTATGGCTACACCTTC
d_call: NA
v_call: TRBV20-1
clone_size: NA
j_call: TRBJ1-2

cdr3_aa: CASSRGLSTDTQYF
cdr3_nt: TGTGCCAGCAGCAGGGGACTGAGCACAGATACGCAGTATTTT
d_call: NA
v_call: TRBV7-7
clone_size: NA
j_call: TRBJ2-3

cdr3_aa: CASSLRRGLEKLFF
cdr3_nt: TGTGCCAGCAGTTTACGCAGGGGGCTCGAAAAACTGTTTTTT
d_call: TRBD1
v_call: TRBV12-3/TRBV12-4
clone_size: NA
j_call: TRBJ1-4

cdr3_aa: CATSREAGLADSYNEQFF
cdr3_nt: TGTGCCACCAGCAGAGAAGCGGGACTAGCGGACTCCTACAATGAGCAGTTCTTC
d_call: TRBD2
v_call: TRBV15
clone_size: many
j_call: TRBJ2-1

cdr3_aa: CASSQVSGAAYEQYF
cdr3_nt: TGCGCCAGCAGCCAAGTGTCGGGCGCAGCCTACGAGCAGTACTTC
d_call: NA
v_call: TRBV4-1
clone_size: many
j_call: TRBJ2-7

cdr3_aa: CATGQGTDTQYF
cdr3_nt: TGTGCCACCGGACAGGGAACAGATACGCAGTATTTT
d_call: TRBD1
v_call: TRBV10-3
clone_size: few
j_call: TRBJ2-3

cdr3_aa: CASSPGALGTDTQYF
cdr3_nt: TGTGCCAGCTCACCAGGAGCGCTCGGCACAGATACGCAGTATTTT
d_call: NA
v_call: TRBV18
clone_size: NA
j_call: TRBJ2-3

cdr3_aa: CASSRPGTPPYEQYF
cdr3_nt: TGTGCCAGCAGCCGGCCCGGGACTCCTCCCTACGAGCAGTACTTC
d_call: NA
v_call: TRBV7-2
clone_size: NA
j_call: TRBJ2-7

cdr3_aa: CASSLVGGQDTQYF
cdr3_nt: TGCGCCAGCAGCTTGGTCGGGGGGCAAGATACGCAGTATTTT
d_call: NA
v_call: TRBV5-1
clone_size: few
j_call: TRBJ2-3

cdr3_aa: CASSPSGVQETQYF
cdr3_nt: TGCGCCAGCAGTCCGAGCGGGGTTCAAGAGACCCAGTACTTC
d_call: TRBD2
v_call: TRBV5-1
clone_size: few
j_call: TRBJ2-5

cdr3_aa: CASSLGMWYIPYEQYF
cdr3_nt: TGTGCCAGCAGCTTAGGGATGTGGTACATCCCCTACGAGCAGTACTTC
d_call: NA
v_call: TRBV7-2
clone_size: few
j_call: TRBJ2-7

cdr3_aa: CAISEMGYEQYF
cdr3_nt: TGTGCCATCAGTGAGATGGGCTACGAGCAGTACTTC
d_call: NA
v_call: TRBV10-3
clone_size: many
j_call: TRBJ2-7

cdr3_aa: CASSEVDQPGLAAYNEQFF
cdr3_nt: TGTGCCAGCAGTGAAGTGGATCAACCGGGACTAGCGGCATACAATGAGCAGTTCTTC
d_call: TRBD2
v_call: TRBV2
clone_size: NA
j_call: TRBJ2-1

cdr3_aa: CASSLGWFAAETQYF
cdr3_nt: TGTGCCAGCAGTTTAGGTTGGTTTGCGGCAGAGACCCAGTACTTC
d_call: NA
v_call: TRBV12-3/TRBV12-4
clone_size: NA
j_call: TRBJ2-5

cdr3_aa: CASSPRQFSNQPQHF
cdr3_nt: TGTGCCAGCAGTCCCCGACAGTTTAGCAATCAGCCCCAGCATTTT
d_call: NA
v_call: TRBV27
clone_size: NA
j_call: TRBJ1-5

cdr3_aa: CASSLVAGRRNEQFF
cdr3_nt: TGTGCCAGCAGCTTAGTGGCGGGACGGCGGAATGAGCAGTTCTTC
d_call: NA
v_call: TRBV7-9
clone_size: NA
j_call: TRBJ2-1

cdr3_aa: CASSDSFKDPTDTQYF
cdr3_nt: TGTGCCAGCAGTGACTCCTTTAAGGATCCCACAGATACGCAGTATTTT
d_call: NA
v_call: TRBV6-4
clone_size: NA
j_call: TRBJ2-3

cdr3_aa: CASSFAGSANEQFF
cdr3_nt: TGCGCCAGCAGCTTCGCAGGTAGCGCCAATGAGCAGTTCTTC
d_call: NA
v_call: TRBV5-1
clone_size: many
j_call: TRBJ2-1